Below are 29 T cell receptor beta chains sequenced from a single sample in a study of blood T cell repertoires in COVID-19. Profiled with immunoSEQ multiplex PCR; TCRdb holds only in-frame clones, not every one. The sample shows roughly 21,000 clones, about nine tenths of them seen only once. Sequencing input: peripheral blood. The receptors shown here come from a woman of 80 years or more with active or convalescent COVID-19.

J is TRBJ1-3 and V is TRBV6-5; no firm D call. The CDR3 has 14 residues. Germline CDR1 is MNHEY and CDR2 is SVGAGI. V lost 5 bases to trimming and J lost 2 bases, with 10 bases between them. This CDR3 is CASSLSGAGNTIYF. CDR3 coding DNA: TGTGCCAGCAGTCTTTCCGGGGCTGGAAACACCATATATTTT.

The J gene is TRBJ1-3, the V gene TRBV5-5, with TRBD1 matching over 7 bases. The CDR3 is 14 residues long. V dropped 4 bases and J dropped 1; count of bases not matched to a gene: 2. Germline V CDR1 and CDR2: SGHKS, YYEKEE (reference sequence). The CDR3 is CASSAGGSGNTIYF. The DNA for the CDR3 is TGTGCCAGCAGCGCAGGGGGTTCTGGAAACACCATATATTTT. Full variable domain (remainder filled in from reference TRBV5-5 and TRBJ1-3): DAGVTQSPTHLIKTRGQQVTLRCSPISGHKSVSWYQQVLGQGPQFIFQYYEKEERGRGNFPDRFSARQFPNYSSELNVNALLLGDSALYLCASSAGGSGNTIYFGEGSWLTVV.

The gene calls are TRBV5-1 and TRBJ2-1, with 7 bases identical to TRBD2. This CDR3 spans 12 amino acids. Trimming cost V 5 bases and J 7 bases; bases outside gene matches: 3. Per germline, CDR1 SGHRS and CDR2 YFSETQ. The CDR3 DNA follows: TGCGCCAGCAGTCAAGCGGGAAATGAGCAGTTCTTC. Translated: CASSQAGNEQFF.

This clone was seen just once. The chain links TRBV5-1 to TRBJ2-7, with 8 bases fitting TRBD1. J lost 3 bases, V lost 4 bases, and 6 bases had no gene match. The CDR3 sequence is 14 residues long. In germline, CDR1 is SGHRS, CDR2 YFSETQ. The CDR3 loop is CASSVDRAYYEQYF. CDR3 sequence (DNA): TGCGCCAGCAGCGTGGACAGGGCCTACTACGAGCAGTACTTC. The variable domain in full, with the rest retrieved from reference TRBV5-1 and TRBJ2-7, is KAGVTQTPRYLIKTRGQQVTLSCSPISGHRSVSWYQQTPGQGLQFLFEYFSETQRNKGNFPGRFSGRQFSNSRSEMNVSTLELGDSALYLCASSVDRAYYEQYFGPGTRLTVT.

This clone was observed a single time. The CDR3 nucleotides read TGTGCCACGAGAAGAGGGGCGGCTAGCGGGATCTACGAGCAGTACTTC. Protein sequence: CATRRGAASGIYEQYF. The V call is TRBV7-2, the J call TRBJ2-7, with TRBD2 matching 9 bases. V shed 10 bases, J shed 3 bases, and the junction held 16 bases outside the gene matches. This CDR3 is built from 16 residues. Germline CDR1 is SGHTA and CDR2 is FQGNSA.

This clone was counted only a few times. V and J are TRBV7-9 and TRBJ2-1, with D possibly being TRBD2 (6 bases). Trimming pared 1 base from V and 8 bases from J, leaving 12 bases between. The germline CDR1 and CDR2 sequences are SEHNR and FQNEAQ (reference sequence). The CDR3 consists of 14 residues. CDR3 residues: CASSLGRGIDEQFF. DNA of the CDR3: TGTGCCAGCAGCTTAGGGAGGGGTATCGATGAGCAGTTCTTC.

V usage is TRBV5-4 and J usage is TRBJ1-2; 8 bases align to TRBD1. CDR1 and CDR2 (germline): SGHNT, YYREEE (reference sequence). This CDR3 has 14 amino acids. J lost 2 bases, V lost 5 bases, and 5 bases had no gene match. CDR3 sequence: CASRGGQENYGYTF. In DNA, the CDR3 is TGTGCCAGCAGAGGGGGACAGGAAAACTATGGCTACACCTTC.

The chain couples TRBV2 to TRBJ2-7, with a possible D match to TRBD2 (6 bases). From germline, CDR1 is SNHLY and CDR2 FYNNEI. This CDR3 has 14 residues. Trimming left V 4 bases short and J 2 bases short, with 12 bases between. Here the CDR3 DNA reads TGTGCCAGCAGTGGCAACGGGGGACCCTACGAGCAGTACTTC. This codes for CASSGNGGPYEQYF.

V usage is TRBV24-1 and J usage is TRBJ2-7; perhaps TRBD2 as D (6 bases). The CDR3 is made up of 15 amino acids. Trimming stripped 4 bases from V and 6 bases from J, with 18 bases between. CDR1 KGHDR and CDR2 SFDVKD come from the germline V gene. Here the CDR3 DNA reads TGTGCCACCAGTGACCCCTCCGGGACTTTCGGCGAGCAGTACTTC. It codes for CATSDPSGTFGEQYF.

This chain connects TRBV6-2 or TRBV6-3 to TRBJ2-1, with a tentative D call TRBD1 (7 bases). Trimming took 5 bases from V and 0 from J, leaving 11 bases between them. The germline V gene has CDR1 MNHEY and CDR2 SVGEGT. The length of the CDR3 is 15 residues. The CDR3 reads CASSSQGGSYNEQFF. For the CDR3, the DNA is TGTGCCAGCAGTAGCCAGGGGGGCTCCTACAATGAGCAGTTCTTC.

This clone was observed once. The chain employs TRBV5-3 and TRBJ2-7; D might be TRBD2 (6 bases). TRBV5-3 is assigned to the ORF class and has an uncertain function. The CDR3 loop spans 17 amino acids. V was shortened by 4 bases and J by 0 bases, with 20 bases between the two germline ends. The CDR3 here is CARSPNGVAADSYEQYF. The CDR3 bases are TGTGCCAGAAGCCCCAACGGGGTAGCGGCCGACTCCTACGAGCAGTACTTC.

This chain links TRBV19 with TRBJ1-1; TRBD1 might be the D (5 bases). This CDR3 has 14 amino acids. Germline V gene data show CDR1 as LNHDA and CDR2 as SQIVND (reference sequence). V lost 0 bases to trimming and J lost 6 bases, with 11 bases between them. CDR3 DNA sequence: TGTGCCAGTAGTATAGACAGGGTTTTGGCTGAAGCTTTCTTT. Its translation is CASSIDRVLAEAFF.

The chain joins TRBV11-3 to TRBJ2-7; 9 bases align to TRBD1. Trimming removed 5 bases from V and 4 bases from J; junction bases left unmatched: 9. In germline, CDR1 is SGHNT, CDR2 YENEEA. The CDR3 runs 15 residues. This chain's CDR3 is CASSSPGQGSYEQYF. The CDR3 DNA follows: TGTGCCAGCAGCAGCCCGGGACAGGGCTCATACGAGCAGTACTTC.

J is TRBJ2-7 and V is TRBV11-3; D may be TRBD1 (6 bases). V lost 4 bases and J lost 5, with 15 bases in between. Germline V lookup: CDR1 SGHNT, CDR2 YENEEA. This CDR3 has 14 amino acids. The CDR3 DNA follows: TGTGCCAGCAGCTCCCCGCGACAGGCCGACGAGCAGTACTTC. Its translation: CASSSPRQADEQYF.

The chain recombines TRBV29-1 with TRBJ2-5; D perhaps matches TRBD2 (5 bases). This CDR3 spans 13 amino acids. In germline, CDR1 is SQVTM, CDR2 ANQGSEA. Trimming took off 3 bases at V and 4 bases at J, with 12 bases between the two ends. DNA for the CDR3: TGCAGCGTTGACAGGCTTGGGAGAGAGACCCAGTACTTC. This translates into CSVDRLGRETQYF.

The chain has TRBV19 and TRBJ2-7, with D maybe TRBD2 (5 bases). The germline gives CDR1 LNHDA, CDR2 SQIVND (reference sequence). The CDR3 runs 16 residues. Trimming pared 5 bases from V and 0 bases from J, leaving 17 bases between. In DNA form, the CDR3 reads TGTGCCAGTAGTCCACTAGGACGGCCAAGCTCCTACGAGCAGTACTTC. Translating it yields CASSPLGRPSSYEQYF.

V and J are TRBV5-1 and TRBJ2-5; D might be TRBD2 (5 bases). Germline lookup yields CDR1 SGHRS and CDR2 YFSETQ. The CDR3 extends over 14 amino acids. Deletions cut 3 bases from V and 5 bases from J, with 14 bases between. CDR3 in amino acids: CASSSPGSRETQYF. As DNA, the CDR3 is TGCGCCAGCAGCTCCCCGGGATCGCGGGAGACCCAGTACTTC.

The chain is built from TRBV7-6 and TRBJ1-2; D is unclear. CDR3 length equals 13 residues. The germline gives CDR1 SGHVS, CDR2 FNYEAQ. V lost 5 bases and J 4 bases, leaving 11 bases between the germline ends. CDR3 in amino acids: CASSRGLTYGYTF. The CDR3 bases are TGTGCCAGCAGCCGCGGACTGACCTATGGCTACACCTTC.

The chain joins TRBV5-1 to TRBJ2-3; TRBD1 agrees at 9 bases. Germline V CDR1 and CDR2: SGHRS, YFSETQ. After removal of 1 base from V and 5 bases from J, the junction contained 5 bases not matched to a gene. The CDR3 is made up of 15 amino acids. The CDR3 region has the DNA TGCGCCAGCAGCTTGTGGACAGGGGTGGGAGATACGCAGTATTTT. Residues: CASSLWTGVGDTQYF.

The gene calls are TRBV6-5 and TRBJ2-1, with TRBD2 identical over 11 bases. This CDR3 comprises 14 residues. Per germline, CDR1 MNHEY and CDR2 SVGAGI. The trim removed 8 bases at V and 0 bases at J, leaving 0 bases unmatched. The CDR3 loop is CASLAGGSYNEQFF. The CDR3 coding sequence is TGTGCCAGCCTAGCGGGAGGCTCCTACAATGAGCAGTTCTTC.

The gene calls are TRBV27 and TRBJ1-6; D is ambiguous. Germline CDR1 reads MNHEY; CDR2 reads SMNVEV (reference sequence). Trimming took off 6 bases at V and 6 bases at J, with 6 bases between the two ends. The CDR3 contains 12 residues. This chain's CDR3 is CASREANSPLHF. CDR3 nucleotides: TGTGCCAGCAGAGAAGCTAATTCACCCCTCCACTTT.

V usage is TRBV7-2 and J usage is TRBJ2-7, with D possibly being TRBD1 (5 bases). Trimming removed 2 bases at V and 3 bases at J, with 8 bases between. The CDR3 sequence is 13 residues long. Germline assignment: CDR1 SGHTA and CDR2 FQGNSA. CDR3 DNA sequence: TGTGCCAGCAGCTTACAGGGTAACTACGAGCAGTACTTC. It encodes CASSLQGNYEQYF.

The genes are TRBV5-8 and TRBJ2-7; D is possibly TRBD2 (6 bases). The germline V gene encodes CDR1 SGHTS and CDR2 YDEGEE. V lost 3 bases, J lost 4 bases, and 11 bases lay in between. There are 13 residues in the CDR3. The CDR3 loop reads CASSSIRGYEQYF. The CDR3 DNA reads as TGTGCCAGCAGCTCGATTCGGGGGTACGAGCAGTACTTC.

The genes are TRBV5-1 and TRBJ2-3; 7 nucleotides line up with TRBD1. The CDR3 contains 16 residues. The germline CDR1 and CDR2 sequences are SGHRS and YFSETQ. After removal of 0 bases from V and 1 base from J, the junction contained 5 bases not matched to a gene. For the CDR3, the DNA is TGCGCCAGCAGCTTGGGAGGGACAGCGCGCACAGATACGCAGTATTTT. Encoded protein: CASSLGGTARTDTQYF.

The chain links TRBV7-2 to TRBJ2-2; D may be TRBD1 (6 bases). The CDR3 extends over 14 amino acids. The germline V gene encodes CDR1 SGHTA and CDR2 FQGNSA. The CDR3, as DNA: TGTGCAAATATCGCCAGGGGGAACACCGGGGAGCTGTTTTTT. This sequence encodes CANIARGNTGELFF.

CDR3 loop: CASSLGTSGSYEQYF. CDR3 in DNA: TGTGCCAGCAGCTTAGGGACTAGCGGATCCTACGAGCAGTACTTC. The V gene is TRBV7-2, the J gene TRBJ2-7, with 10 bases that match TRBD2. Trimming took 1 base from V and 1 from J; bases not matched to a gene: 1. The CDR3 extends over 15 amino acids. Germline values: CDR1 SGHTA, CDR2 FQGNSA. The whole variable domain, remainder taken from reference TRBV7-2 and TRBJ2-7, is GAGVSQSPSNKVTEKGKDVELRCDPISGHTALYWYRQSLGQGLEFLIYFQGNSAPDKSGLPSDRFSAERTGGSVSTLTIQRTQQEDSAVYLCASSLGTSGSYEQYFGPGTRLTVT.

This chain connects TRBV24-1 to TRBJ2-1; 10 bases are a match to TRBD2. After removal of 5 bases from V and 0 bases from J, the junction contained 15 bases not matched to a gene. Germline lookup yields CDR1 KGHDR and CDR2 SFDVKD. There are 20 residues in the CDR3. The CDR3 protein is CATSVPRVSGRGASYNEQFF. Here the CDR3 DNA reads TGTGCCACCAGTGTCCCCCGCGTGAGCGGGAGGGGAGCCTCCTACAATGAGCAGTTCTTC.

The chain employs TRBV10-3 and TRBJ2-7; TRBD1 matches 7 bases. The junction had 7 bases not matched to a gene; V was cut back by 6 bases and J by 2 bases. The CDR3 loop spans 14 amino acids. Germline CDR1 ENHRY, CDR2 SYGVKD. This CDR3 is CAIREPGTAYEQYF. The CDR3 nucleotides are TGTGCCATCAGGGAACCCGGGACAGCCTACGAGCAGTACTTC.

CDR3 nucleotide sequence: TGCGCCAGCAGCTTGGGTTCTGCAACTAATGAAAAACTGTTTTTT. Protein product: CASSLGSATNEKLFF. The chain combines TRBV5-1 with TRBJ1-4; no firm D call. This CDR3 has 15 amino acids. Germline CDR1 SGHRS, CDR2 YFSETQ. Deletions cut 0 bases from V and 0 bases from J, with 6 bases between.